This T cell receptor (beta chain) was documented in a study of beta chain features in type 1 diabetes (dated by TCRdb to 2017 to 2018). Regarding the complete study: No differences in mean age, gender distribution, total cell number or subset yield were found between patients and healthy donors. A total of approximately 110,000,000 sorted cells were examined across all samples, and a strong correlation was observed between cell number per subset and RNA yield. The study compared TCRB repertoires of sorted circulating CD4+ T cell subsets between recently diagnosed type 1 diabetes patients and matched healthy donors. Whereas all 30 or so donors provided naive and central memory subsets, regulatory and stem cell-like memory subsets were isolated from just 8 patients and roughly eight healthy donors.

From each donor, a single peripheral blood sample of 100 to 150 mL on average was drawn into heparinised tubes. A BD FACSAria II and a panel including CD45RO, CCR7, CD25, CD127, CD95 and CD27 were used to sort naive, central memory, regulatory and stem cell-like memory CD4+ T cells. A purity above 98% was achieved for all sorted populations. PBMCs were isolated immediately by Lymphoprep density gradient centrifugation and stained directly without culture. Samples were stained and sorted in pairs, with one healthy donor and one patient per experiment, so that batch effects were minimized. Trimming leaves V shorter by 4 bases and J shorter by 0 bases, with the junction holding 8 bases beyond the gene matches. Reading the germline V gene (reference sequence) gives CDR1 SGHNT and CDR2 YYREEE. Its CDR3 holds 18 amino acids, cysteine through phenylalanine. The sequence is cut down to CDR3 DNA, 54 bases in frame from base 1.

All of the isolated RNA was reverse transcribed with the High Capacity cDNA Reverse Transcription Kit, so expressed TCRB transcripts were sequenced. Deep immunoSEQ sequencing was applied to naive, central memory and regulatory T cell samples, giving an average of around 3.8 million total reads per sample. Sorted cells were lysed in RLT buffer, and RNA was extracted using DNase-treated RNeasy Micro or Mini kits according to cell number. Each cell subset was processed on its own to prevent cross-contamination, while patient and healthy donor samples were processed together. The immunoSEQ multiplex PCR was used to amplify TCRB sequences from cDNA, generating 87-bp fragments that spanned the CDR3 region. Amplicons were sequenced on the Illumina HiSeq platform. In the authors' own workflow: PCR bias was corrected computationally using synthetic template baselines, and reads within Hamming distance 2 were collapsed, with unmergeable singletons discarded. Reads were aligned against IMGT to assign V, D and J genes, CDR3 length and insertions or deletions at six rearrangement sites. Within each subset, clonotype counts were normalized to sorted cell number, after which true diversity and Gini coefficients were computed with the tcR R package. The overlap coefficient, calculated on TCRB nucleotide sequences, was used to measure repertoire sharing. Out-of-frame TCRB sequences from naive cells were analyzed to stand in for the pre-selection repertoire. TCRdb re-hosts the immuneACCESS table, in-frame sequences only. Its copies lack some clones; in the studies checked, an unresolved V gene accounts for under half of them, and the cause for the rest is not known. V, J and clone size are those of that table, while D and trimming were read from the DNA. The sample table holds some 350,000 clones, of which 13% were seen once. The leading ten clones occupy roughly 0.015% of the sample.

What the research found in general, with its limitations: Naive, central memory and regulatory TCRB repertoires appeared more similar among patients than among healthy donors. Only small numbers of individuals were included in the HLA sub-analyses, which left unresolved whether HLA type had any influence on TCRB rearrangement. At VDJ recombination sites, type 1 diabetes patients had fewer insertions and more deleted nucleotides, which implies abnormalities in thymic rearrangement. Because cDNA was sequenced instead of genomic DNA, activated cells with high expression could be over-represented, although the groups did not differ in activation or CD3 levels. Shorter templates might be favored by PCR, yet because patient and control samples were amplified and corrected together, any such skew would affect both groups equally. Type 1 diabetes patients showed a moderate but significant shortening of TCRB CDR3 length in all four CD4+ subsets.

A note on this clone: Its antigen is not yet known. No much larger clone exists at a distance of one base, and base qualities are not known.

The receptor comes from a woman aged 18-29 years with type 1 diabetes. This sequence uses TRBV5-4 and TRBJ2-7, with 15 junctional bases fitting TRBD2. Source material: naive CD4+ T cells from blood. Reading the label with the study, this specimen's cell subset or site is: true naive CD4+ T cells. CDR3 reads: CASSPPGTSGRLSYEQYF. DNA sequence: TGTGCCAGCAGCCCTCCCGGGACTAGCGGGAGGCTCTCCTACGAGCAGTACTTC. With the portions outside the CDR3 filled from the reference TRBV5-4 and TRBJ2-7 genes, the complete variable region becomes ETGVTQSPTHLIKTRGQQVTLRCSSQSGHNTVSWYQQALGQGPQFIFQYYREEENGRGNFPPRFSGLQFPNYSSELNVNALELDDSALYLCASSPPGTSGRLSYEQYFGPGTRLTVT.